This T cell receptor (beta chain) stems from a study of T-cell memory formation after mild COVID-19. The overall study: The study found TCR clusters largely donor specific. Study results and limitations: CD4/CD8 balance characterized clones contracting day 15 to 85, and CD4+ skew characterized later expanders.

TCRdb redid the calling of the 5' RACE reads with MiXCR, one entry per CDR3 protein. The sample contains over 55,000 distinct CDR3 sequences, approximately 12% of which appear only once. This clonotype has a count of ten or more. What it recognizes is unknown. The germline V gene encodes CDR1 MDHEN and CDR2 SYDVKM. J gave up 0 bases and V 6 bases, and 3 bases lay outside the gene matches. The CDR3 covers 15 residues. Input material: PBMCs or a T cell subset sorted from them (not recorded which). This TCR was recovered from a man younger than 35 who had mild COVID-19 (a few samples of this study predate the infection). Cell type and time point are not known. The V and J genes are TRBV28 and TRBJ2-1, with 9 bases aligning to TRBD2. CDR3 amino acids: CASRRGGSSYNEQFF. Written as DNA, the CDR3 is TGTGCCAGCAGGCGGGGGGGCAGCTCCTACAATGAGCAGTTCTTC.